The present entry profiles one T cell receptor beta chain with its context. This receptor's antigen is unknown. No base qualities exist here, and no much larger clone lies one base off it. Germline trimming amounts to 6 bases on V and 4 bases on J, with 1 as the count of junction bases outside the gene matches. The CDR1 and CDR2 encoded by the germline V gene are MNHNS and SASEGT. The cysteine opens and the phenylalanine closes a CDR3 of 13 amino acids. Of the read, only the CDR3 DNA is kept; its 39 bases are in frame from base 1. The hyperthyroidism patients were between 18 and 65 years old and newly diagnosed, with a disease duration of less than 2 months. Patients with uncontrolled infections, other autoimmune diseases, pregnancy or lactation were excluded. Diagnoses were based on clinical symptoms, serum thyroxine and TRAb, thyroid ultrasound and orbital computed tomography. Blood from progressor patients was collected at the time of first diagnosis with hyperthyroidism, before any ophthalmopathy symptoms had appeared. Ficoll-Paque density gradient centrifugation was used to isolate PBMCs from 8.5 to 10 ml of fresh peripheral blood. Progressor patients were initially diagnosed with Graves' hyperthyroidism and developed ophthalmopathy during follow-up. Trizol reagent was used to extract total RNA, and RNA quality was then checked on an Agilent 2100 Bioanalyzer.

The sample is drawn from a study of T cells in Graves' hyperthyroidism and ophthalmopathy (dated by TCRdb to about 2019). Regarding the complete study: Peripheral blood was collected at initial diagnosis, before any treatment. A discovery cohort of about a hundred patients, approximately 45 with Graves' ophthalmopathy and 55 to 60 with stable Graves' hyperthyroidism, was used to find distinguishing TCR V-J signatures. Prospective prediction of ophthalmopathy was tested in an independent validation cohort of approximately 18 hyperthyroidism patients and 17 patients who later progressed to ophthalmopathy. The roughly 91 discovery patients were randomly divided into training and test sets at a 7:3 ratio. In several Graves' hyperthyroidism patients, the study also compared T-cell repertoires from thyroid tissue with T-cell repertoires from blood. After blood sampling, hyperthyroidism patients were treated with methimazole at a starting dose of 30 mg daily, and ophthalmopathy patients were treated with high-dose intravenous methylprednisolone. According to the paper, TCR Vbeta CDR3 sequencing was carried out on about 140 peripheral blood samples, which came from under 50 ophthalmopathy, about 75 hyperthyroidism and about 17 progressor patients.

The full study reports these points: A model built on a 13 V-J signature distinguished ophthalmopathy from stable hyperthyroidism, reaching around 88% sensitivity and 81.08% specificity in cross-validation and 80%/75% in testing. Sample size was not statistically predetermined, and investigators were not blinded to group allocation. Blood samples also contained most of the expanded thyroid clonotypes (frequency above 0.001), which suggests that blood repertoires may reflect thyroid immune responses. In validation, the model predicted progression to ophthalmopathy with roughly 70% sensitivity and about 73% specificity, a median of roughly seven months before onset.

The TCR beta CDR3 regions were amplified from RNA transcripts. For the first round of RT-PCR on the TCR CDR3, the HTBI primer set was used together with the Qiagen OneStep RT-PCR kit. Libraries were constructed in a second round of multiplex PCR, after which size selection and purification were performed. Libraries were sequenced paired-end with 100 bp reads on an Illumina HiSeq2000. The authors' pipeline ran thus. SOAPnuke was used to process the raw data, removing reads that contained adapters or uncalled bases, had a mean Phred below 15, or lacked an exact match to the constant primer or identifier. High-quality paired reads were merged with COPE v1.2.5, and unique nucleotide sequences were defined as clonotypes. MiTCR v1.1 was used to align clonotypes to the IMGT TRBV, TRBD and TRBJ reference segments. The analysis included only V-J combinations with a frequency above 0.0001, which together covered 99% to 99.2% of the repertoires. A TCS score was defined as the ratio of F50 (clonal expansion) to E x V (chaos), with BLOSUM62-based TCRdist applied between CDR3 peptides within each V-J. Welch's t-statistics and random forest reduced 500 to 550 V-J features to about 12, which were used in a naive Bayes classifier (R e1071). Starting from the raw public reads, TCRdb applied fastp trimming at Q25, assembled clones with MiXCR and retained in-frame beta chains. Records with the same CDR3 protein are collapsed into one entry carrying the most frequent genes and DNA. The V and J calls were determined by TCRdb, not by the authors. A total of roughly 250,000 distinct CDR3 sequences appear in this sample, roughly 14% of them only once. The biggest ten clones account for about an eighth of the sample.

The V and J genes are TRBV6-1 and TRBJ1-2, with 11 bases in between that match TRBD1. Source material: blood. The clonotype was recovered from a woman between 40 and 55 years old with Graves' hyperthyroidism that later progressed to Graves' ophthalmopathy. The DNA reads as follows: TGTGCCAGCAGAGGACAGGGGGCCTATGGCTACACCTTC. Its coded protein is CASRGQGAYGYTF.